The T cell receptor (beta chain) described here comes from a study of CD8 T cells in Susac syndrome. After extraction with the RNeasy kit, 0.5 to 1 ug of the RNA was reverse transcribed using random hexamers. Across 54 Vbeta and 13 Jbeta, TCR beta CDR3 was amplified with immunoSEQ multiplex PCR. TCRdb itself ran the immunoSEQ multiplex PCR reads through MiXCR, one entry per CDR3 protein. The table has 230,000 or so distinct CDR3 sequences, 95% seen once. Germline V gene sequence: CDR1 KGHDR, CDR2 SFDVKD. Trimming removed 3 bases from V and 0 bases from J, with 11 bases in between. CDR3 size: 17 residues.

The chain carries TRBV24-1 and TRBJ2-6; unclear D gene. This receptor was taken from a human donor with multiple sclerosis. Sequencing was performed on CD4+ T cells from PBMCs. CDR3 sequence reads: CATSDVNKHSGANVLTF. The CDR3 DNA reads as TGTGCCACCAGTGATGTTAACAAACACTCTGGGGCCAACGTCCTGACTTTC.